This passage covers 32 T cell receptor beta chains from one sample sequenced in a study of read filtering for tumor transcriptome and immune sequencing. From roughly 390 ng of RNA, a library with molecular barcoded alpha/delta and beta/gamma adaptors was made. Using its own MiXCR run on the reads, TCRdb lists one record per CDR3 protein. The repertoire holds about 86,000 distinct CDR3 sequences, with about 12% as singletons. The source material was a population of CD138-negative cells sorted from bone marrow. These receptors all come from a donor older than 35 with multiple myeloma.

This clonotype has ten or more counts. CDR3 sequence: CASSNEGNYGYTF. The CDR3 region has the DNA TGCGCCAGCAGCAATGAGGGGAACTATGGCTACACCTTC. The rearrangement uses TRBV5-1 and TRBJ1-2; D possibly corresponds to TRBD1 (5 bases). The V gene lost 4 bases and the J gene lost 2 bases, with 9 bases spanning the gap. Looked up from germline, CDR1 is SGHRS and CDR2 is YFSETQ. CDR3 length: 13 amino acids.

This clonotype was seen ten or more times. CDR3 loop: CASSQERTNYGYTF. The CDR3 bases are TGCGCCAGCAGCCAAGAACGAACCAACTATGGCTACACCTTC. This chain joins TRBV4-1 and TRBJ1-2; D remains unclear. V was pared by 0 bases and J by 2 bases, with 7 bases between. The CDR3 consists of 14 residues. CDR1 is MGHRA, CDR2 YSYEKL, per germline.

The chain employs TRBV10-3 and TRBJ1-3; D ambiguous. CDR1 is ENHRY, CDR2 SYGVKD, per germline. This CDR3 has 16 amino acids. The V gene lost 1 base and the J gene lost 1 base, with 11 bases spanning the gap. The CDR3 here is CAISELAGKSGNTIYF. The CDR3 DNA sequence: TGTGCCATCAGTGAGTTGGCGGGGAAATCTGGAAACACCATATATTTT.

This clonotype was picked up many times. The rearrangement joins TRBV28 to TRBJ1-4, with a tentative D call TRBD1 (6 bases). Germline CDR1 and CDR2: MDHEN and SYDVKM. Trimming removed 10 bases at V and 3 bases at J, with 12 bases between. This CDR3 has 13 amino acids. CDR3 amino acids: CAIAGQSNEKLFF. The CDR3 coding sequence is TGTGCCATCGCAGGACAGTCTAATGAAAAACTGTTTTTT.

The count of this clonotype is one. J is TRBJ2-2 and V is TRBV19; TRBD1 agrees at 7 bases. This CDR3 region has 15 residues. The germline CDR1 and CDR2 sequences are LNHDA and SQIVND (reference sequence). The V segment lost 8 bases and the J segment 3 bases; nucleotides outside the gene matches: 9. In nucleotides, the CDR3 is TGTGCCAGTCGATCCGGGACAGCGGACACCGGGGAGCTGTTTTTT. It is translated as CASRSGTADTGELFF.

This clonotype came up many times. The rearrangement uses TRBV30 and TRBJ1-1; D gene unclear. The CDR3 covers 14 residues. In germline, CDR1 is GTSNPN, CDR2 SVGIG (reference sequence). Trimming took 0 bases from V and 0 from J, leaving 8 bases between them. The CDR3 DNA sequence: TGTGCCTGGAGTGTACGTGGGGTGAACACTGAAGCTTTCTTT. This gives the protein CAWSVRGVNTEAFF. Drawing the rest from reference TRBV30 and TRBJ1-1, the complete variable domain is SQTIHQWPATLVQPVGSPLSLECTVEGTSNPNLYWYRQAAGRGLQLLFYSVGIGQISSEVPQNLSASRPQDRQFILSSKKLLLSDSGFYLCAWSVRGVNTEAFFGQGTRLTVV.

This clonotype was observed a handful of times. This chain uses TRBV27 with TRBJ2-2; D may be TRBD1 (5 bases). The CDR3 consists of 13 residues. V was cut by 3 bases and J by 6 bases, with 8 bases left in between. Germline lookup yields CDR1 MNHEY and CDR2 SMNVEV (reference sequence). The CDR3 spells CASSLGRPGELFF. In DNA, the CDR3 is TGTGCCAGCAGTTTGGGGCGTCCCGGGGAGCTGTTTTTT.

This clonotype was recorded at least ten times. In DNA, the CDR3 is TGCAGCGTTGAAGTAGGGGGCGGTTCCTACGAGCAGTACTTC. Encoded protein: CSVEVGGGSYEQYF. The rearrangement uses TRBV29-1 and TRBJ2-7, with TRBD1 matching 7 bases. The CDR3 sequence is 14 residues long. Trimming cost V 1 base and J 1 base; bases outside gene matches: 4. Germline assignment: CDR1 SQVTM and CDR2 ANQGSEA.

As to this clonotype: A far larger clone is one base from this, pointing to a likely read error. CDR3 residues: CASTDTWTASYNELFF. The DNA of the CDR3 is TGTGCCAGCACCGACACATGGACAGCTTCCTACAATGAGCTGTTCTTC. The chain recombines TRBV11-2 with TRBJ2-1; possible D gene TRBD1, 6 bases. Germline lookup yields CDR1 SGHAT and CDR2 FQNNGV. The CDR3 totals 16 residues.

This clonotype was found many times. The chain is built from TRBV5-1 and TRBJ1-1; D is ambiguous. Germline CDR1 is SGHRS and CDR2 is YFSETQ. Trimming shortened V by 3 bases and J by 5 bases, and 11 bases separated the two germline ends. This CDR3 contains 13 residues. DNA for the CDR3: TGCGCCAGCAGCTCCGGTGGTAAGACTGAAGCTTTCTTT. Residues: CASSSGGKTEAFF.

This clonotype was recorded many times. The J gene is TRBJ2-7, the V gene TRBV20-1; 10 bases align to TRBD1. This CDR3 is built from 14 residues. Germline V gene sequence: CDR1 DFQATT, CDR2 SNEGSKA (reference sequence). After removal of 4 bases from V and 3 bases from J, the junction contained 6 bases not matched to a gene. CDR3 sequence reads: CSAMGTGANYEQYF. Written as DNA, the CDR3 is TGCAGTGCTATGGGGACAGGGGCTAACTACGAGCAGTACTTC.

In its sample, this clonotype was seen many times. V and J are TRBV29-1 and TRBJ2-1, with 10 bases that match TRBD2. V trimming: 7 bases; J trimming: 0 bases; junction bases outside the gene matches: 3. Germline CDR1 and CDR2: SQVTM and ANQGSEA. This CDR3 is built from 14 residues. CDR3 nucleotide sequence: TGCAGCGCCCCTAGCGGGGGCTCCTACAATGAGCAGTTCTTC. Translating it yields CSAPSGGSYNEQFF.

This clonotype was seen only a few times. This could be a read error, since a much larger clone is one nucleotide away. The chain employs TRBV7-6 and TRBJ2-7; TRBD2 is a possible D gene (5 bases). Germline V lookup: CDR1 SGHVS, CDR2 FNYEAQ. Trimming cost V 0 bases and J 7 bases, with 25 bases left between them. The CDR3 consists of 18 residues. CDR3 protein: CASSLALSVTGYYWEQYF. Written as DNA, the CDR3 is TGTGCCAGCAGCTTAGCGCTAAGTGTAACGGGGTACTACTGGGAGCAGTACTTC.

About this clonotype: One end of the junction varies from germline; a read error may be responsible. The J gene is TRBJ2-3, the V gene TRBV7-6, with TRBD1 as a possible D gene (5 bases). Looked up from germline, CDR1 is SGHVS and CDR2 is FNYEAQ. The CDR3 covers 13 residues. CDR3 in DNA: TGTGCCAGCAGCTTAGCGGGGCGAAATACGCAGTATTTC. Encoded protein: CASSLAGRNTQYF.

This clonotype was counted ten times or more. CDR3 residues: CSAPLWTYGNYGYTF. The CDR3 DNA sequence: TGCAGTGCTCCTCTGTGGACTTACGGCAACTATGGCTACACCTTC. This sequence joins TRBV20-1 and TRBJ1-2; D gene uncertain. The germline gives CDR1 DFQATT, CDR2 SNEGSKA (reference sequence). V gave up 5 bases and J gave up 2 bases, with 18 bases separating them. The length of the CDR3 is 15 residues.

This clonotype was seen ten or more times. As DNA, the CDR3 is TGCAGCGTTGAGGACAGGGTTAAAGAGACCCAGTACTTC. This translates into CSVEDRVKETQYF. The V call is TRBV29-1, the J call TRBJ2-5; 8 bases fit TRBD1. CDR3 size: 13 residues. V dropped 3 bases and J dropped 3; count of bases not matched to a gene: 3. Germline CDR1 is SQVTM and CDR2 is ANQGSEA.

The genes are TRBV9 and TRBJ2-7; 8 bases map to TRBD2. The CDR3 has 15 residues. The ends lost 2 bases at V and 5 bases at J; junction bases unmatched: 9. CDR1 is SGDLS and CDR2 is YYNGEE in the germline V gene. The CDR3 DNA reads as TGTGCCAGCAGCGTGAGGGGGACTAGGGTCGACGAGCAGTACTTC. It encodes CASSVRGTRVDEQYF.

There are many counts of this clonotype. The chain combines TRBV5-1 with TRBJ1-2; 7 positions agree with TRBD1. Germline lookup yields CDR1 SGHRS and CDR2 YFSETQ. With V trimmed by 4 bases and J by 6 bases, 6 bases remained unmatched. The CDR3 sequence is 13 residues long. CDR3: CASSGTARDGYTF. CDR3 sequence (DNA): TGCGCCAGCAGCGGGACAGCCAGAGATGGCTACACCTTC.

At least ten counts were recorded for this clonotype. The V and J genes are TRBV6-2 or TRBV6-3 and TRBJ1-2; 7 positions agree with TRBD1. Germline V CDR1 and CDR2: MNHEY, SVGEGT. With 5 bases clipped from V and 4 bases from J, the junction kept 4 bases outside the gene matches. The CDR3 extends over 13 amino acids. In nucleotides, the CDR3 is TGTGCCAGCAGTCTCCAGGGGGTCTATGGCTACACCTTC. Translation: CASSLQGVYGYTF.

At least ten counts were recorded for this clonotype. The CDR3 sequence: CASSAQPLEPQHF. The CDR3 DNA is TGTGCCAGCAGTGCACAGCCCTTAGAGCCCCAGCATTTT. The chain carries TRBV19 and TRBJ1-5; D is ambiguous. This CDR3 comprises 13 residues. V was trimmed by 9 bases and J by 8 bases, leaving 17 bases between them. Germline assignment: CDR1 LNHDA and CDR2 SQIVND (reference sequence).

In this sample, this clonotype turned up many times. The CDR3 loop reads CAWRKTGTEAFF. The CDR3 DNA reads as TGTGCCTGGAGAAAGACCGGCACTGAAGCTTTCTTT. The chain combines TRBV30 with TRBJ1-1; D unresolved. The V end was cut by 3 bases, the J end by 4 bases, with 9 bases between. Per germline, CDR1 GTSNPN and CDR2 SVGIG (reference sequence). CDR3 size: 12 residues. Full variable domain (outside the CDR3, taken from reference TRBV30 and TRBJ1-1): SQTIHQWPATLVQPVGSPLSLECTVEGTSNPNLYWYRQAAGRGLQLLFYSVGIGQISSEVPQNLSASRPQDRQFILSSKKLLLSDSGFYLCAWRKTGTEAFFGQGTRLTVV.

Details on this clonotype: With a much larger clone just one base away, this may be a read error. The conserved final phenylalanine or tryptophan is absent from the CDR3, which likely points to a read error. This rearrangement joins TRBV5-1 to TRBJ2-5; a possible D gene is TRBD1 (5 bases). This CDR3 has 14 amino acids. The germline CDR1 and CDR2 sequences are SGHRS and YFSETQ. V was clipped by 0 bases and J by 5 bases, with 11 bases between them. CDR3 region: CASSLARARETQYL. CDR3 DNA: TGCGCCAGCAGCTTGGCCAGGGCTAGGGAGACCCAGTACCTC.

This chain connects TRBV10-3 to TRBJ1-3; possible D gene TRBD1, 5 bases. Trimming pared 7 bases from V and 0 bases from J, leaving 10 bases between. Per the germline V gene, CDR1 is ENHRY and CDR2 is SYGVKD. This CDR3 has 14 amino acids. This chain's CDR3 is CAIMGTGSGNTIYF. In nucleotides, the CDR3 is TGTGCCATCATGGGGACTGGCTCTGGAAACACCATATATTTT.

This clonotype was seen repeatedly, ten times or more. The genes are TRBV20-1 and TRBJ2-5; D remains ambiguous. The V end was cut by 1 base, the J end by 4 bases, with 7 bases between. The CDR3 loop spans 12 amino acids. The germline CDR1 and CDR2 sequences are DFQATT and SNEGSKA (reference sequence). The CDR3 region is CSARGPGETQYF. The CDR3 DNA reads TGCAGTGCTAGAGGTCCCGGAGAGACCCAGTACTTC.

To note about this clonotype: A read error may produce the germline difference seen at one junction end. The chain recombines TRBV7-8 with TRBJ1-6, with D perhaps TRBD1 (6 bases). The CDR3 sequence is 15 residues long. Looked up from germline, CDR1 is SGHVS and CDR2 is FQNEAQ. The CDR3: CASSLARGAGSPFHF. CDR3 nucleotide sequence: TGTGCCAGCAGCTTAGCCAGGGGTGCCGGTTCACCCTTCCACTTT.

This clonotype was seen at least ten times. The J gene is TRBJ2-2, the V gene TRBV3-1; unclear D gene. V lost 1 base to trimming and J lost 7 bases, with 7 bases between them. The length of the CDR3 is 13 residues. CDR1 is LGHDT, CDR2 YNNKEL, per germline (reference sequence). This CDR3 reads CASSQGTDGELFF. As DNA, the CDR3 is TGTGCCAGCAGCCAAGGAACAGACGGGGAGCTGTTTTTT.

This clonotype showed up many times. The V gene is TRBV12-3 or TRBV12-4, the J gene TRBJ2-2; TRBD2 is a possible D gene (5 bases). Trimming removed 6 bases at V and 6 bases at J, with 17 bases between. This CDR3 spans 15 amino acids. For the CDR3, the DNA is TGTGCCAGCAGACCCGGGATAGAAGAGGCCGGGGAGCTGTTTTTT. Translating it yields CASRPGIEEAGELFF.

This clonotype was detected only a few times. The chain uses TRBV2 and TRBJ2-3; the D gene is possibly TRBD2 (5 bases). CDR1 SNHLY and CDR2 FYNNEI come from the germline V gene. There are 15 residues in the CDR3. V lost 7 bases, J lost 2 bases, and 16 bases lay in between. The chain's CDR3 is CASTRTGINTDTQYF. As DNA, the CDR3 is TGTGCCAGCACCAGAACGGGGATCAACACAGATACGCAGTATTTT. Based on the CDR3 plus reference TRBV2 and TRBJ2-3, the full variable domain is EPEVTQTPSHQVTQMGQEVILRCVPISNHLYFYWYRQILGQKVEFLVSFYNNEISEKSEIFDDQFSVERPDGSNFTLKIRSTKLEDSAMYFCASTRTGINTDTQYFGPGTRLTVL.

This clonotype was detected many times. The V gene is TRBV11-2, the J gene TRBJ1-1; the D is unclear. Germline assignment: CDR1 SGHAT and CDR2 FQNNGV. This CDR3 has 15 residues. The V end was cut by 0 bases, the J end by 7 bases, with 15 bases between. The CDR3 DNA follows: TGTGCCAGCAGCTTAGACAGTCGCCTACTGGGTGAAGCTTTCTTT. Translating gives CASSLDSRLLGEAFF.

Of note for this clonotype: Possible read error: a much larger clone is one base away. This chain uses TRBV7-8 with TRBJ2-2; tentative D call: TRBD1 (6 bases). The germline gives CDR1 SGHVS, CDR2 FQNEAQ. The CDR3 has 15 residues. The CDR3, as DNA: TGTGCCAGCAGCCACAGGGTCCCGAAACCCGGGGAGCTGCTTTTT. It translates to CASSHRVPKPGELLF.

This clonotype was seen ten or more times. The rearrangement uses TRBV4-1 and TRBJ1-1; D is unresolved. The CDR3 runs 15 residues. Germline values: CDR1 MGHRA, CDR2 YSYEKL. Trimming took off 4 bases at V and 4 bases at J, with 16 bases between the two ends. The CDR3 reads CASSRIGGPGTEAFF. CDR3 sequence (DNA): TGCGCCAGCAGCCGGATTGGAGGTCCCGGCACTGAAGCTTTCTTT.

Comments on this clonotype: A far larger clone is off by one base, so a read error is likely. The CDR3, as DNA: TGCGCCAGCAGCTACGGGACAGGAGAAAACACTGAAGCTTCCTTT. It yields the protein CASSYGTGENTEASF. The chain combines TRBV7-9 with TRBJ1-1, with 8 positions matching TRBD1. The germline V gene has CDR1 SEHNR and CDR2 FQNEAQ (reference sequence). The CDR3 consists of 15 residues.